The clone carrying this TCR beta chain was seen more than once but under ten times. The sample originates from a study of cytomegalovirus exposure and HLA in healthy donors. Vbeta (60) and Jbeta (13) primers were used in the PCR. Sequenced by immunoSEQ multiplex PCR; TCRdb stores in-frame clones only, minus some. The repertoire holds approximately 150,000 clones, with around three quarters as singletons. Germline V lookup: CDR1 GTSNPN, CDR2 SVGIG (reference sequence). The V and J ends lost 7 bases and 3 bases respectively, with 13 bases between them. This CDR3 spans 12 amino acids. The rearrangement uses TRBV30 and TRBJ2-7, with D possibly being TRBD2 (6 bases). Material for sequencing was PBMCs. The clonotype originates from a middle-aged woman in good health and CMV-seronegative. DNA of the CDR3: TGTGCCTCCCGGGGGTCCGGCTACGAGCAGTACTTC. It codes for CASRGSGYEQYF.